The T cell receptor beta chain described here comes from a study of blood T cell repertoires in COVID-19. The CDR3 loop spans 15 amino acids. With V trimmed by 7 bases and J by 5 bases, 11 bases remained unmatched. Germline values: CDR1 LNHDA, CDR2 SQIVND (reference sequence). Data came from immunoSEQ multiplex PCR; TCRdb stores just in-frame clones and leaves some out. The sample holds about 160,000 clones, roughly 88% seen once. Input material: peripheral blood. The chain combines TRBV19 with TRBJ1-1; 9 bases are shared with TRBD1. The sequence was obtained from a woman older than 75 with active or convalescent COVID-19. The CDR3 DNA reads TGTGCCAGTAATAAGGGACAGGGAAGGCTAACTGAAGCTTTCTTT. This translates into CASNKGQGRLTEAFF.